The sequence of this T cell receptor (beta chain) was determined in a study of T cell responses to AZD1222 COVID-19 vaccine (dated by TCRdb to the early 2020s). For the wider study: TCR sequencing was performed for roughly 250 trial participants, of whom some 200 were given two doses of AZD1222 and approximately 25 were given two doses of MenACWY control vaccine. Trial participants were enrolled by age into subgroups of 18-55, 56-69 and 70-plus years, and roughly 150, 30 and 60 TCR-sequenced participants, respectively, were included in these subgroups.

The CDR3 sequence holds 14 residues, the cysteine and phenylalanine included. CDR3 DNA only is kept here, 42 bases in frame from base 1. CDR1 and CDR2 were assigned from the germline V gene as SGHVS and FQNEAQ. V sheds 5 bases and J sheds 5 bases, leaving 13 bases between their ends. What this sample's time point label stands for: about 28 days (+/-7) after the second vaccine dose. Because spike-specific TCR depth and breadth did not differ between the two schedules, AZD1222 recipients who got a second dose at roughly 4 weeks were pooled with those who got a second dose at roughly 12 weeks. Vaccinee samples came from UK trials COV001 and COV002, including a single-blind randomized controlled phase 2/3 trial of AZD1222 (ChAdOx1 nCoV-19) in healthy adults. Trial participant PBMC samples were collected at day 0 and day 28 after the second dose for TCRbeta chain sequencing. The CDR3 regions of human TCRbeta chains were subjected to immunosequencing. On the authors' methods: TCRs in the repertoires were compared against a reference library of SARS-CoV-2-specific TCRs that had been generated with the MIRA antigen-specificity platform. Breadth was defined as the fraction of unique TCRs that were SARS-CoV-2-associated, and depth was defined as the fraction of total T cells that were SARS-CoV-2-associated. Using the MIRA data, each spike-specific TCR was mapped to the spike region that the TCR reacts to and placed in a CD4 or CD8 class. Log10-transformed breadth and depth values were compared by one-way ANOVA with Sidak's multiple comparisons tests. Sourced from immuneACCESS, this table was stored by TCRdb with only in-frame sequences that have V and J called. A share of the clones is absent; for the studies checked, an unresolved V gene accounts for under half, and the remainder has no known explanation. That table gives V, J and clone size, and the DNA gave D and trimming. The sample has approximately 170,000 clones on record, around 88% of them singletons. Approximately 10% of the sample is in the top ten clones.

What the research found in general, with its limitations: Only five to seven AZD1222 recipients were SARS-CoV-2 seropositive at baseline, limiting conclusions about previously exposed vaccinees. Spike-specific TCR breadth and depth rose significantly after two AZD1222 doses compared with day 0 and with MenACWY recipients. Epitopes outside the regions mutated in the B.1.351 and B.1.1.7 variants were reportedly recognized by nearly half of the unique spike-specific TCRs. CD4 TCRs associated with the vaccine covered the entire spike protein, and the dominant responses were in regions 160-218 and 743-854. Participants were mostly white British, with more females than males. The authors suggested clonal diversity may have been underestimated. Because no day 14 peak-response samples were available, the repertoires could be characterized only after the peak T cell response. In the small 56-69-year group, the increase in depth fell short of significance, most likely because of low power.

The sample holds a few counts of this clone. No cognate antigen has been identified for it. The record has no base qualities; no much larger clone is one base away. The source is an adult who received the AZD1222 COVID-19 vaccine. Here the sequenced sample was peripheral blood, taken 28 days after the second AZD1222 dose. The rearranged segments are TRBV7-8 and TRBJ1-3; TRBD1 is possibly the D segment (6 matching bases). This receptor carries the CDR3 CASSRTTGRNTIYF. The bases read TGTGCCAGCAGCCGAACGACAGGAAGAAACACCATATATTTT.